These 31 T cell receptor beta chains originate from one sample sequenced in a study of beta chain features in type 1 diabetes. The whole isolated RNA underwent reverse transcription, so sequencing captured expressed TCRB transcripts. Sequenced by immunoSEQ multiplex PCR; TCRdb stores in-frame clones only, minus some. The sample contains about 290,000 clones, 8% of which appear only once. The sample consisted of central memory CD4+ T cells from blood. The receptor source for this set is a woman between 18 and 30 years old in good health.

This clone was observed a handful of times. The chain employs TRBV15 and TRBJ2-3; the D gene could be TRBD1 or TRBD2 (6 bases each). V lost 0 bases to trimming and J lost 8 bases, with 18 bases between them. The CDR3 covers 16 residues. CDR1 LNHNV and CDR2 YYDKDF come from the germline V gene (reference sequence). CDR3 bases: TGTGCCACCAGCAGAGAGACCAACAGGGCCGGGGGTACGCAGTATTTT. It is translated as CATSRETNRAGGTQYF. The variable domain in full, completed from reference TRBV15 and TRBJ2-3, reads DAMVIQNPRYQVTQFGKPVTLSCSQTLNHNVMYWYQQKSSQAPKLLFHYYDKDFNNEADTPDNFQSRRPNTSFCFLDIRSPGLGDTAMYLCATSRETNRAGGTQYFGPGTRLTVL.

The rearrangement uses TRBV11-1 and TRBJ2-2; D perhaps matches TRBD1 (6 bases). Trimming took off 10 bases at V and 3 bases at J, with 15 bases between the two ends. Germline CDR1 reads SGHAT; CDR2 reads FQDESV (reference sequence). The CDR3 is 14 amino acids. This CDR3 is CATRGTGYTGELFF. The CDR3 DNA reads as TGTGCCACCAGGGGCACGGGGTACACCGGGGAGCTGTTTTTT. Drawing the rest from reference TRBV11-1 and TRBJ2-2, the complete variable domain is EAEVAQSPRYKITEKSQAVAFWCDPISGHATLYWYRQILGQGPELLVQFQDESVVDDSQLPKDRFSAERLKGVDSTLKIQPAELGDSAMYLCATRGTGYTGELFFGEGSRLTVL.

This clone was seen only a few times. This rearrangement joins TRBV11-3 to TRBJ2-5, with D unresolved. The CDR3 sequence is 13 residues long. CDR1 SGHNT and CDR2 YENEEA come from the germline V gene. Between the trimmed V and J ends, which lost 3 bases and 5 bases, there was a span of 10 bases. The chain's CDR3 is CASSFYRAETQYF. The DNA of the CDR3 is TGTGCCAGCAGCTTTTATCGGGCGGAGACCCAGTACTTC.

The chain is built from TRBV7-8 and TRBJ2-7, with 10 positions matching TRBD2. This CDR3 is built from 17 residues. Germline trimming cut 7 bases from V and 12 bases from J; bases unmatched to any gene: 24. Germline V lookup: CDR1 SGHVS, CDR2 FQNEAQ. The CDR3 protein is CASTSRTSGVFTTRGYF. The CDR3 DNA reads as TGTGCCAGCACCTCTCGGACTAGCGGAGTCTTTACTACGAGGGGGTACTTC.

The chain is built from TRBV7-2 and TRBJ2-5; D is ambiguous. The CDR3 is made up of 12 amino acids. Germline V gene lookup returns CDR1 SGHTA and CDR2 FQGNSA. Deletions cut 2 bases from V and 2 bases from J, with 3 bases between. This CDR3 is CASSLLQETQYF. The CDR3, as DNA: TGTGCCAGCAGCTTACTACAAGAGACCCAGTACTTC.

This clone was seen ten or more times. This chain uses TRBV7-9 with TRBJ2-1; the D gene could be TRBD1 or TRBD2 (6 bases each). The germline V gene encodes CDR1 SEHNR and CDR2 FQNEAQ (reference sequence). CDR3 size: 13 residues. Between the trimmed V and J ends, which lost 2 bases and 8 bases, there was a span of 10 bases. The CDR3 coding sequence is TGTGCCAGCAGCTTATCCGGGGGCCATGAGCAGTTCTTC. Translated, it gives CASSLSGGHEQFF. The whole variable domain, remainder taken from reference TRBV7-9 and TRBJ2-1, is DTGVSQNPRHKITKRGQNVTFRCDPISEHNRLYWYRQTLGQGPEFLTYFQNEAQLEKSRLLSDRFSAERPKGSFSTLEIQRTEQGDSAMYLCASSLSGGHEQFFGPGTRLTVL.

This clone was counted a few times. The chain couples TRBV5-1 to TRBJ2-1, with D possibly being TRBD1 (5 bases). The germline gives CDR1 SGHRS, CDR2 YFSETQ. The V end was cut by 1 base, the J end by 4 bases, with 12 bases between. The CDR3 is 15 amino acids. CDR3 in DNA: TGCGCCAGCAGCTTGACGCCAGGGAATTACAATGAGCAGTTCTTC. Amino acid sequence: CASSLTPGNYNEQFF.

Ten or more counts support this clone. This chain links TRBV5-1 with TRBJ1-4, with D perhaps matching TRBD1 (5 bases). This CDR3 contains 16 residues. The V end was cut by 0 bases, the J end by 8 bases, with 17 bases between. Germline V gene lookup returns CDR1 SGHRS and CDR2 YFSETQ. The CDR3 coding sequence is TGCGCCAGCAGCTTGGAAGGCGGTGGTGCAGGGGAAAAACTGTTTTTT. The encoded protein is CASSLEGGGAGEKLFF.

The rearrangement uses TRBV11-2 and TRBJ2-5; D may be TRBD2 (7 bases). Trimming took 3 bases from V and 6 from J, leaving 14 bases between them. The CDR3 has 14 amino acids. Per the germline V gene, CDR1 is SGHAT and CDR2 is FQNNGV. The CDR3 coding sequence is TGTGCCAGCAGCTTGACGGGGGGCATGAAGACCCAGTACTTC. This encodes CASSLTGGMKTQYF. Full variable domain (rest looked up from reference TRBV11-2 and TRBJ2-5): EAGVAQSPRYKIIEKRQSVAFWCNPISGHATLYWYQQILGQGPKLLIQFQNNGVVDDSQLPKDRFSAERLKGVDSTLKIQPAKLEDSAVYLCASSLTGGMKTQYFGPGTRLLVL.

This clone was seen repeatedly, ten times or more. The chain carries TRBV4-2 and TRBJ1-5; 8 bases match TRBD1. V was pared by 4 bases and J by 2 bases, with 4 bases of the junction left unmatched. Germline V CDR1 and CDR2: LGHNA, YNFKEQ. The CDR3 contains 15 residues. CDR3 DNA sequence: TGTGCCAGCAGCCTACAGACAGGGGGCAATCAGCCCCAGCATTTT. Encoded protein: CASSLQTGGNQPQHF.

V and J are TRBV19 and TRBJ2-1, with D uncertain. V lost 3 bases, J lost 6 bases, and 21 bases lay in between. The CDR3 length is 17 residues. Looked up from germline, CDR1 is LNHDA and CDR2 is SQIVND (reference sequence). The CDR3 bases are TGTGCCAGTAGTATCCCCTCTCTACAAGGGATCTCCAATGAGCAGTTCTTC. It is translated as CASSIPSLQGISNEQFF.

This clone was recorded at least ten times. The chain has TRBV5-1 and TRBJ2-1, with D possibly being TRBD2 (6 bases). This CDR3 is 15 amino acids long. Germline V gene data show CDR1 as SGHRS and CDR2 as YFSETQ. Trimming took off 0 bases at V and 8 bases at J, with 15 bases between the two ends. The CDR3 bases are TGCGCCAGCAGCTTGGATCTTAGCGGAAGCTATGAGCAGTTCTTC. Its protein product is CASSLDLSGSYEQFF.

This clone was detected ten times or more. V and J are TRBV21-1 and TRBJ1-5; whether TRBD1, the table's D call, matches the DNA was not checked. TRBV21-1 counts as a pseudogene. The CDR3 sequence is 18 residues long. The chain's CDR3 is CASSNSRGTDLSQQPQHF. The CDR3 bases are TGTGCCAGCAGCAACTCTAGAGGGACAGACCTTTCTCAACAGCCCCAGCATTTT.

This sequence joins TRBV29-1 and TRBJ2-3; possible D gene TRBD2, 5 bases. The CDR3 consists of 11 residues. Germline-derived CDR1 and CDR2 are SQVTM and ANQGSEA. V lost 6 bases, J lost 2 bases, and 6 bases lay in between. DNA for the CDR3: TGCAGCGTCGGGGTCACAGATACGCAGTATTTT. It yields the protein CSVGVTDTQYF.

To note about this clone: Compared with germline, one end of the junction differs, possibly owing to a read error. The CDR3 reads CASSQVPGSGNTIYF. Written as DNA, the CDR3 is TGCGCCAGCAGCCAAGTCCCAGGGTCAGGAAACACCATATATTTT. J is TRBJ1-3 and V is TRBV5-4; possible D gene TRBD1, 5 bases. This CDR3 contains 15 residues. CDR1 is SGHNT, CDR2 YYREEE, per germline (reference sequence). Looking up the rest from reference TRBV5-4 and TRBJ1-3 gives the full variable domain: ETGVTQSPTHLIKTRGQQVTLRCSSQSGHNTVSWYQQALGQGPQFIFQYYREEENGRGNFPPRFSGLQFPNYSSELNVNALELDDSALYLCASSQVPGSGNTIYFGEGSWLTVV.

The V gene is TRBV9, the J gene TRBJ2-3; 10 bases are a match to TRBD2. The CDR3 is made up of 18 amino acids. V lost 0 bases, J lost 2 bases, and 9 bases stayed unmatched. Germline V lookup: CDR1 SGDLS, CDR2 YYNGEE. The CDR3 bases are TGTGCCAGCAGCGTAGCCCCAGTAGCGGGGGGCGTCACAGATACGCAGTATTTT. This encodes CASSVAPVAGGVTDTQYF.

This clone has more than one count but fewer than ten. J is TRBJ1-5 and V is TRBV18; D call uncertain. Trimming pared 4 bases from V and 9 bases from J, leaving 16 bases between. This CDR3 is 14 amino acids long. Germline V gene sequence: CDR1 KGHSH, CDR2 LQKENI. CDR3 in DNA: TGTGCCAGCTCACGGGAGTCGGGAGATCGGCCCCAGCATTTT. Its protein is CASSRESGDRPQHF. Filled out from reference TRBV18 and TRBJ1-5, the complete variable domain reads NAGVMQNPRHLVRRRGQEARLRCSPMKGHSHVYWYRQLPEEGLKFMVYLQKENIIDESGMPKERFSAEFPKEGPSILRIQQVVRGDSAAYFCASSRESGDRPQHFGDGTRLSIL.

The CDR3 DNA reads TGTGCCAGCAACGGACTAGCGGCTAACACCGGGGAGCTGTTTTTT. Translation: CASNGLAANTGELFF. The chain recombines TRBV11-2 with TRBJ2-2, with TRBD2 matching 10 bases. CDR3 size: 15 residues. In germline, CDR1 is SGHAT, CDR2 FQNNGV. Trimming at V came to 7 bases and at J to 2 bases, leaving 4 bases not matched to a gene.

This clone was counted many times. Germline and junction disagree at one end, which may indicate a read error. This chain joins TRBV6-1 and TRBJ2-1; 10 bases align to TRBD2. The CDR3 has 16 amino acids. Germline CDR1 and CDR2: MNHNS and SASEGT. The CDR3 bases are TGTGCCAGCAGAGAAGCGGGAGGGAATTCCTACAATGAGCAGTTCTTC. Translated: CASREAGGNSYNEQFF.

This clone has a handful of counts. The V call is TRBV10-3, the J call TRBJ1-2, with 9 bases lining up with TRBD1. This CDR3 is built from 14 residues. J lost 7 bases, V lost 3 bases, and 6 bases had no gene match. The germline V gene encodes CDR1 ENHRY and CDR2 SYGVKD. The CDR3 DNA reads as TGTGCCATCAGTGAAACAGGGGGCCGGGGTGGCTACACCTTC. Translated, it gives CAISETGGRGGYTF.

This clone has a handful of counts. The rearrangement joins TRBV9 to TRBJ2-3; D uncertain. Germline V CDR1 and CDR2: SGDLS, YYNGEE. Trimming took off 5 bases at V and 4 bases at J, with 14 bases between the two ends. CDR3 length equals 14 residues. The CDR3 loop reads CASSFSPHPDTQYF. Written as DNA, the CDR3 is TGTGCCAGCAGTTTCTCCCCCCATCCAGATACGCAGTATTTT. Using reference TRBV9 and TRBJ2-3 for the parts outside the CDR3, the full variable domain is DSGVTQTPKHLITATGQRVTLRCSPRSGDLSVYWYQQSLDQGLQFLIQYYNGEERAKGNILERFSAQQFPDLHSELNLSSLELGDSALYFCASSFSPHPDTQYFGPGTRLTVL.

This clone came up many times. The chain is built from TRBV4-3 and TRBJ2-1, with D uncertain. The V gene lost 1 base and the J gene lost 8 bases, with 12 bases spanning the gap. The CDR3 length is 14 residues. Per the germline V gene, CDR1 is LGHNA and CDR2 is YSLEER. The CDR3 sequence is CASSQGHPDDEQFF. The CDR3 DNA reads TGCGCCAGCAGCCAAGGACACCCGGACGATGAGCAGTTCTTC.

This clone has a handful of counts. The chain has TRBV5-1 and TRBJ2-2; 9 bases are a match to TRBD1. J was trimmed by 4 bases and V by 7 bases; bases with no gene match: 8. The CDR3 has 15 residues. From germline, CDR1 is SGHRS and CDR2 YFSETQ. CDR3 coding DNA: TGCGCCAGCGGCCGGGACAGGGTTATCACCGGGGAGCTGTTTTTT. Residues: CASGRDRVITGELFF.

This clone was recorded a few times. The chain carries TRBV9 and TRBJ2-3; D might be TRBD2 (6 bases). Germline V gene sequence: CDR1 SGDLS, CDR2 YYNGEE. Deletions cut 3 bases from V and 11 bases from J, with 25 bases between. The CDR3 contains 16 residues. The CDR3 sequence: CASSARNQGLRGRQYF. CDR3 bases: TGTGCCAGCAGCGCACGAAACCAGGGCCTCCGGGGGAGGCAGTATTTT. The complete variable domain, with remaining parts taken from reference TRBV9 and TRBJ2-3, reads DSGVTQTPKHLITATGQRVTLRCSPRSGDLSVYWYQQSLDQGLQFLIQYYNGEERAKGNILERFSAQQFPDLHSELNLSSLELGDSALYFCASSARNQGLRGRQYFGPGTRLTVL.

The CDR3 protein is CASGIAGGATDTQYF. The CDR3 DNA reads TGTGCCAGCGGTATAGCGGGGGGAGCCACAGATACGCAGTATTTT. The rearrangement joins TRBV7-9 to TRBJ2-3; 10 bases match TRBD2. From germline, CDR1 is SEHNR and CDR2 FQNEAQ (reference sequence). Trimming took 8 bases from V and 2 from J; bases not matched to a gene: 7. This CDR3 comprises 15 residues.

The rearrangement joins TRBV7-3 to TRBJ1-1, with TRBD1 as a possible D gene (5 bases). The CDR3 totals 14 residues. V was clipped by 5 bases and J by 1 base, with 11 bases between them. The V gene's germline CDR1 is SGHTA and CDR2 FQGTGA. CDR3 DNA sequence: TGTGCCAGCAGCCAGGCCCAGGGGAACACTGAAGCTTTCTTT. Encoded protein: CASSQAQGNTEAFF.

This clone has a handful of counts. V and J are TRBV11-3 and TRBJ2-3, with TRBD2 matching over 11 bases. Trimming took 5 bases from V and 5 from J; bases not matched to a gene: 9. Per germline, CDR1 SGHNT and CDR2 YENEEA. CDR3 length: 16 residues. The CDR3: CASSLLAGGAGDTQYF. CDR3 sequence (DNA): TGTGCCAGCAGCCTCTTAGCGGGAGGGGCCGGAGATACGCAGTATTTT.

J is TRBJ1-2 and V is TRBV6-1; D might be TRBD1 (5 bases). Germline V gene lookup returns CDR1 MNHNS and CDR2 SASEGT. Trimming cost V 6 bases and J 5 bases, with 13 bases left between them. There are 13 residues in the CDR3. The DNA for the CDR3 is TGTGCCAGCAGCCAAGTCGGGGGATATGGCTACACCTTC. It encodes CASSQVGGYGYTF.

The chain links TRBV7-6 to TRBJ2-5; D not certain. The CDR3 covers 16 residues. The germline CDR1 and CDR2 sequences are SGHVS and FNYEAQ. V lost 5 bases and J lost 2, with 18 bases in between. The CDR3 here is CASSPSPRGGQETQYF. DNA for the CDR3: TGTGCCAGCAGCCCCTCCCCACGCGGTGGACAAGAGACCCAGTACTTC.

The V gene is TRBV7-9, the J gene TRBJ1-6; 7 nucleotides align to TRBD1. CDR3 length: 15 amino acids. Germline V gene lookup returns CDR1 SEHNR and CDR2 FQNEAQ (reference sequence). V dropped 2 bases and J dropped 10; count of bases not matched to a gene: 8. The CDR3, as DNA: TGTGCCAGCAGCTTAATAGGGCAGGGGGACTCACCCCTCCACTTT. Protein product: CASSLIGQGDSPLHF.

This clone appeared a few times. CDR3 bases: TGTGCCAGCAGTTCCCTGGGCCTCAGTACCGAGGGGGGACGGAACTATGGCTACACCTTC. It is translated as CASSSLGLSTEGGRNYGYTF. The chain couples TRBV28 to TRBJ1-2; a possible D gene is TRBD1 (6 bases). This CDR3 is built from 20 residues. Germline CDR1 reads MDHEN; CDR2 reads SYDVKM. V lost 4 bases to trimming and J lost 2 bases, with 29 bases between them.